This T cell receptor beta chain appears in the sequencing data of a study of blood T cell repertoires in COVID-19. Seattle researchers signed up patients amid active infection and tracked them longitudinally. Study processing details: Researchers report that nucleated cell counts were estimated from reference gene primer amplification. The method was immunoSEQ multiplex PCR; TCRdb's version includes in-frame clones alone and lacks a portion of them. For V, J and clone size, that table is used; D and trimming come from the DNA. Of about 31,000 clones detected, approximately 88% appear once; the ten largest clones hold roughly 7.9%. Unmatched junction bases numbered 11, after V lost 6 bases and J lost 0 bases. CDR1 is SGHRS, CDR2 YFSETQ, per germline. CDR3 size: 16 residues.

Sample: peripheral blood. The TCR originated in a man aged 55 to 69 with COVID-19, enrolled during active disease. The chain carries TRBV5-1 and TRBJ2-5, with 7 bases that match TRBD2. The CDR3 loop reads CASTLGLAAYQETQYF. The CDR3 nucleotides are TGCGCCAGCACTCTGGGTCTAGCGGCCTACCAAGAGACCCAGTACTTC.